The clone carrying this T cell receptor beta chain has just a few counts. Repertoires were generated with immunoSEQ multiplex PCR, while TCRdb's copy carries only in-frame clones and drops some. The data contain about 130,000 clones, around nine tenths of them seen just once; the ten biggest clones take up more than 0.9%. The entry originates in a study of blood T cell repertoires in COVID-19. V was cut by 6 bases and J by 2 bases, with 17 bases left in between. CDR1 and CDR2 from the germline V gene are LNHDA and SQIVND (reference sequence). This CDR3 has 16 residues. The rearrangement joins TRBV19 to TRBJ1-3; D is undetermined. This clonotype originated in a woman aged 80 or over with acute or convalescent COVID-19. Sequenced material: peripheral blood. CDR3 DNA sequence: TGTGCCAGTAGCTCACCCGGGGATGGCACTGGAAACACCATATATTTT. This codes for CASSSPGDGTGNTIYF.